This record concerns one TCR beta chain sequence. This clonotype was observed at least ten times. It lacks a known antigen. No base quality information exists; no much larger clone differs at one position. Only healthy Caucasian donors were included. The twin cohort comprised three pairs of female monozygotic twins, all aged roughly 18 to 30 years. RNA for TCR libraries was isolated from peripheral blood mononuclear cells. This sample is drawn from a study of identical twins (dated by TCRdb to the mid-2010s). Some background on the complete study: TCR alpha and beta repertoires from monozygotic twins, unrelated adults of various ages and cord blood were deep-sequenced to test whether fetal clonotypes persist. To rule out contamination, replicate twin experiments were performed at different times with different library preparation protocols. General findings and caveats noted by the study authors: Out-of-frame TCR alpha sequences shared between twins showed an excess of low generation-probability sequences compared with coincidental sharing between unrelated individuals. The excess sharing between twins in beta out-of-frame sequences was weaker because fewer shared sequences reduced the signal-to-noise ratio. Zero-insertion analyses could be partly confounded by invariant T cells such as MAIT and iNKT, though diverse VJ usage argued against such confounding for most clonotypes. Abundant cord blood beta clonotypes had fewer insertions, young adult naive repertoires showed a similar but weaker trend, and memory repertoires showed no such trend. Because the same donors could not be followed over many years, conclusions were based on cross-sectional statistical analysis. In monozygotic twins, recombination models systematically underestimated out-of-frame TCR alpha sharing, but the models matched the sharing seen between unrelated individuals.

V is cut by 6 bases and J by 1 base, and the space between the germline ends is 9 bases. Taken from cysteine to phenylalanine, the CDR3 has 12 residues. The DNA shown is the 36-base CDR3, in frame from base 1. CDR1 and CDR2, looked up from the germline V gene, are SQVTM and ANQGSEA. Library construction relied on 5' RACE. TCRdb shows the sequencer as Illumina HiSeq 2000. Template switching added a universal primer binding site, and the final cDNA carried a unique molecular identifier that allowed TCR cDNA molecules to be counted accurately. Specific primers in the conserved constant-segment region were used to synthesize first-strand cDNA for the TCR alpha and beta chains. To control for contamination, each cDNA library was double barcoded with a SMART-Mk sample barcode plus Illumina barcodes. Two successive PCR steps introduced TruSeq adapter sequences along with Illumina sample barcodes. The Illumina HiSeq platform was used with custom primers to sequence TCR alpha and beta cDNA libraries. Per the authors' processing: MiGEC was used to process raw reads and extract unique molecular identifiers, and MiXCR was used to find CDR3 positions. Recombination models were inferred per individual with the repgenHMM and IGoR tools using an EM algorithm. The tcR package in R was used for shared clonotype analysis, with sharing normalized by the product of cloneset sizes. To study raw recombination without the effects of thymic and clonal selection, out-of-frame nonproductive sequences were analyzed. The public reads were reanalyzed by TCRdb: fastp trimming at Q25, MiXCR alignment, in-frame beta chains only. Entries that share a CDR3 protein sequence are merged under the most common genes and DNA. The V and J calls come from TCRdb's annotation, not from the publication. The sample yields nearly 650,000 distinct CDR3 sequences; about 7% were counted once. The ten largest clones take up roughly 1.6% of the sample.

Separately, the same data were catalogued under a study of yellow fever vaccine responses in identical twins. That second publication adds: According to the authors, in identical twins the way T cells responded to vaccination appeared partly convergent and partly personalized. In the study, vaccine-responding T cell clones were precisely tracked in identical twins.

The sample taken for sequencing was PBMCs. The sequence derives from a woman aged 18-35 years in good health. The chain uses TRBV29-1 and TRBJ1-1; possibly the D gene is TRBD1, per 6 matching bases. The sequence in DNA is TGCAGCGTCGGGACACCGAACACTGAAGCTTTCTTT. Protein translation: CSVGTPNTEAFF.